This T cell receptor beta chain stems from a study of glioma-infiltrating T cells. The CDR3 is made up of 12 amino acids. Germline CDR1 reads SQVTM; CDR2 reads ANQGSEA. TCR alpha and beta CDR3 regions were amplified from RNA using iRepertoire nested multiplex PCR. TCRdb analysed the multiplex PCR reads with MiXCR anew, one entry per CDR3 protein. The data hold roughly 120,000 distinct CDR3 sequences, with 23% observed a single time. Sequenced: glioma tissue, nonneoplastic brain tissue, or PBMCs (not recorded which). The chain is built from TRBV29-1 and TRBJ1-1; unclear D gene. The source of this sequence is a human donor with low-grade glioma or glioblastoma, undergoing nonglioma brain surgery, or in good health (not recorded which). CDR3 sequence: CSFTPLNTEAFF. CDR3 bases: TGCTCCTTCACCCCTCTGAACACTGAAGCTTTCTTT. Together with reference TRBV29-1 and TRBJ1-1, the CDR3 gives the full variable domain: SAVISQKPSRDICQRGTSLTIQCQVDSQVTMMFWYRQQPGQSLTLIATANQGSEATYESGFVIDKFPISRPNLTFSTLTVSNMSPEDSSIYLCSFTPLNTEAFFGQGTRLTVV.